This T cell receptor (beta chain) emerged from a study of Ad26.COV2.S vaccination and SARS-CoV-2 variants. Here immunoSEQ multiplex PCR was the method, and the copy in TCRdb shows in-frame clones only, minus some. This sample carries about 330,000 clones, around 90% of them seen once, and the ten largest clones take around 5.5%. The treatment: around 19 received Ad26.COV2.S at low or high dose, single or two shots; about 5 received placebo; per-sample allocation not given. Collection of the samples took place on day 63 after the first injection of vaccine or placebo. The germline V gene encodes CDR1 SEHNR and CDR2 FQNEAQ (reference sequence). V was clipped by 7 bases and J by 0 bases, with 20 bases between them. The CDR3 has 17 amino acids.

The receptor's source is a person aged 18-65 years who received the Ad26.COV2.S COVID-19 vaccine or a placebo. The starting material was peripheral blood, obtained in a trial of Ad26.COV2.S vaccine versus placebo. The chain employs TRBV7-9 and TRBJ2-3, with D perhaps TRBD2 (6 bases). CDR3 nucleotides: TGTGCCAGCAACAACATGGGACTCCCTTATAGCACAGATACGCAGTATTTT. Amino acid sequence: CASNNMGLPYSTDTQYF. Full variable domain (outside the CDR3, taken from reference TRBV7-9 and TRBJ2-3): DTGVSQNPRHKITKRGQNVTFRCDPISEHNRLYWYRQTLGQGPEFLTYFQNEAQLEKSRLLSDRFSAERPKGSFSTLEIQRTEQGDSAMYLCASNNMGLPYSTDTQYFGPGTRLTVL.